These 17 T cell receptor beta chains originate from one sample sequenced in a study of T cell responses to AZD1222 COVID-19 vaccine. Clones were read by immunoSEQ multiplex PCR, and TCRdb kept only the in-frame ones, dropping some. This table has about 270,000 clones, 90% to 95% appearing once. The input for sequencing was peripheral blood, taken 28 days after the second AZD1222 dose. The receptors come from an adult who received the AZD1222 COVID-19 vaccine.

The chain is built from TRBV2 and TRBJ1-2; D may be TRBD1 (6 bases). V lost 8 bases and J lost 7, with 11 bases in between. The CDR3 runs to 11 residues. Germline CDR1 is SNHLY and CDR2 is FYNNEI. CDR3 in DNA: TGTGCCAGCGGGGCAGGGGCTGGCTACACCTTC. It translates to CASGAGAGYTF.

The rearrangement joins TRBV19 to TRBJ2-1; TRBD2 matches 10 bases. The CDR3 consists of 16 residues. The junction had 2 bases not matched to a gene; V was cut back by 0 bases and J by 3 bases. The germline gives CDR1 LNHDA, CDR2 SQIVND (reference sequence). The CDR3 protein is CASSIDASGSYNEQFF. CDR3 nucleotides: TGTGCCAGTAGTATAGATGCTAGCGGGAGCTACAATGAGCAGTTCTTC.

The V call is TRBV7-2, the J call TRBJ1-5; 8 nucleotides agree with TRBD1. CDR1 SGHTA and CDR2 FQGNSA come from the germline V gene. The CDR3 runs 15 residues. V was clipped by 5 bases and J by 5 bases; unmatched bases: 8. CDR3 region: CASSPGQGLHQPQHF. CDR3 nucleotide sequence: TGTGCCAGCAGCCCCGGACAGGGTCTCCATCAGCCCCAGCATTTT.

The chain combines TRBV27 with TRBJ2-7; tentative D call: TRBD1 (5 bases). The CDR3 has 14 amino acids. V lost 0 bases, J lost 6 bases, and 12 bases lay in between. The germline CDR1 and CDR2 sequences are MNHEY and SMNVEV (reference sequence). Here the CDR3 reads CASSLSARVPEQYF. The CDR3 bases are TGTGCCAGCAGTTTATCCGCCAGGGTGCCCGAGCAGTACTTC.

This clone was detected many times. The V gene is TRBV30, the J gene TRBJ1-3, with D maybe TRBD1 (5 bases). This CDR3 has 13 residues. Between the trimmed V and J ends, which lost 3 bases and 5 bases, there was a span of 11 bases. Looked up from germline, CDR1 is GTSNPN and CDR2 is SVGIG (reference sequence). This CDR3 reads CAWRGTFRNTIYF. CDR3 sequence (DNA): TGTGCCTGGAGGGGGACGTTTCGAAACACCATATATTTT.

The CDR3 sequence: CASSPDPGVGANVLTF. The CDR3 nucleotides are TGTGCCAGCAGCCCGGACCCAGGGGTTGGGGCCAACGTCCTGACTTTC. This rearrangement joins TRBV7-3 to TRBJ2-6; a possible D gene is TRBD1 (6 bases). The V end lost 5 bases, the J end lost 3 bases, and 14 bases lay between the germline ends. Germline values: CDR1 SGHTA, CDR2 FQGTGA. CDR3 length: 16 residues.

The chain joins TRBV2 to TRBJ2-4; D is perhaps TRBD2 (6 bases). V lost 3 bases and J 1 base, leaving 13 bases between the germline ends. The CDR3 runs to 16 residues. CDR1 is SNHLY, CDR2 FYNNEI, per germline. The chain's CDR3 is CASSDRGRWAKNIQYF. CDR3 DNA sequence: TGTGCCAGCAGTGATCGGGGGAGATGGGCCAAAAACATTCAGTACTTC.

The rearrangement links TRBV28 to TRBJ1-2; D is ambiguous. Germline V CDR1 and CDR2: MDHEN, SYDVKM. Trimming removed 6 bases from V and 5 bases from J, with 16 bases in between. The CDR3 has 14 amino acids. The CDR3 sequence: CASSPPGYGYGYTF. The CDR3 nucleotides are TGTGCCAGCAGCCCCCCCGGGTATGGGTATGGCTACACCTTC.

This rearrangement joins TRBV9 to TRBJ1-4, with D perhaps TRBD1 (5 bases). Trimming removed 4 bases at V and 5 bases at J, with 21 bases between. Germline V gene data show CDR1 as SGDLS and CDR2 as YYNGEE. The CDR3 extends over 17 amino acids. CDR3 residues: CASSPLPGNSQNEKLFF. The DNA of the CDR3 is TGTGCCAGCAGCCCCCTCCCAGGGAACAGCCAAAATGAAAAACTGTTTTTT.

The chain carries TRBV18 and TRBJ1-6; perhaps TRBD1 as D (5 bases). Trimming stripped 3 bases from V and 7 bases from J, with 13 bases between. Germline-derived CDR1 and CDR2 are KGHSH and LQKENI. The CDR3 spans 15 residues. This CDR3 is CASSPRQGTNSPLHF. The CDR3 nucleotides read TGTGCCAGCTCACCCCGGCAGGGCACCAATTCACCCCTCCACTTT. The full variable domain, in which reference TRBV18 and TRBJ1-6 provide the parts outside the CDR3, is NAGVMQNPRHLVRRRGQEARLRCSPMKGHSHVYWYRQLPEEGLKFMVYLQKENIIDESGMPKERFSAEFPKEGPSILRIQQVVRGDSAAYFCASSPRQGTNSPLHFGNGTRLTVT.

This clone has only a few counts. The J gene is TRBJ1-3, the V gene TRBV19; D is uncertain. Germline V gene data show CDR1 as LNHDA and CDR2 as SQIVND (reference sequence). With 8 bases removed from V and 0 bases from J, the gap between germline ends came to 5 bases. This CDR3 has 12 amino acids. The CDR3, as DNA: TGTGCCAGTGTCTCCTCTGGAAACACCATATATTTT. Translating gives CASVSSGNTIYF.

This clone was seen only once. This chain connects TRBV6-5 to TRBJ2-5; D is unclear. The germline CDR1 and CDR2 sequences are MNHEY and SVGAGI. V lost 1 base and J 1 base, leaving 10 bases between the germline ends. This CDR3 region has 15 residues. CDR3 sequence (DNA): TGTGCCAGCAGTTACTTCATAGGCAGCCAAGAGACCCAGTACTTC. This codes for CASSYFIGSQETQYF.

The rearrangement joins TRBV24-1 to TRBJ1-2; a weak D match, TRBD1 (5 bases). The germline V gene has CDR1 KGHDR and CDR2 SFDVKD. This CDR3 is 13 amino acids long. The ends were cut back, 3 bases at V and 6 bases at J, with 10 bases in the middle. The CDR3 bases are TGTGCCACCAGTGATGAGGGGTTACATGGCTACACCTTC. Encoded protein: CATSDEGLHGYTF.

The rearrangement joins TRBV4-3 to TRBJ2-3; D perhaps matches TRBD1 (6 bases). Deletions cut 0 bases from V and 6 bases from J, with 7 bases between. CDR1 LGHNA and CDR2 YSLEER come from the germline V gene. This CDR3 is built from 13 residues. The CDR3 DNA reads as TGCGCCAGCAGCCAAGATACAGGGGATACGCAGTATTTT. This encodes CASSQDTGDTQYF.

This chain uses TRBV19 with TRBJ2-7; 9 bases fit TRBD1. Trimming removed 5 bases from V and 7 bases from J; junction bases left unmatched: 9. CDR1 is LNHDA, CDR2 SQIVND, per germline (reference sequence). The CDR3 runs 14 residues. Here the CDR3 reads CASSVRDREQEQYF. The CDR3 DNA is TGTGCCAGTAGTGTCCGGGACAGGGAGCAGGAGCAGTACTTC.

This clone was observed a single time. The gene calls are TRBV5-1 and TRBJ1-2; 8 bases match TRBD1. V dropped 4 bases and J dropped 7; count of bases not matched to a gene: 3. In germline, CDR1 is SGHRS, CDR2 YFSETQ. The CDR3 is made up of 12 amino acids. The CDR3 region has the DNA TGCGCCAGCAGCCCGGACAGGGCTGGCTACACCTTC. The encoded protein is CASSPDRAGYTF.

J is TRBJ1-1 and V is TRBV21-1. TRBV21-1 is reported as a pseudogene. The length of the CDR3 is 14 residues. In nucleotides, the CDR3 is TGTGCCAGCAGGCACAGGCGGGAGGACACTGAAGCTTTCTTT. Translation: CASRHRREDTEAFF.